Sequencing of this T cell receptor beta chain was carried out in a study of identical twins. V lost 5 bases and J lost 9; bases outside the gene matches: 12. The length of the CDR3 is 15 residues. The germline V gene has CDR1 SGHTA and CDR2 FQGNSA. There are a few counts of this clonotype. A single record per CDR3 protein comes from TCRdb applying MiXCR to the 5' RACE reads. The profile covers under 450,000 distinct CDR3 sequences, with about 18% appearing a single time and 9.5% to 15% taken by the ten largest. The genes are TRBV7-2 and TRBJ2-1, with 8 bases fitting TRBD2. The sample taken for sequencing was naive T cells sorted from blood. This receptor was obtained from a man aged 45-60 years in good health. This chain's CDR3 is CASSAGTFAGGEQFF. Written as DNA, the CDR3 is TGTGCCAGCAGCGCCGGGACTTTCGCGGGGGGTGAGCAGTTCTTC.